The T cell receptor (beta chain) described here comes from a study of response to subunit inactivated influenza vaccine. CDR1 and CDR2 from the germline V gene are SNHLY and FYNNEI. The CDR3 runs 15 residues. The trim removed 7 bases at V and 4 bases at J, leaving 8 bases unmatched. Study-wide points: Only a handful of new T cells, the authors suggested, are recruited with each seasonal influenza vaccination.

TCRdb re-analysed the RT-PCR reads in MiXCR, keeping a single row per CDR3 protein. This sample has hundreds of thousands of distinct CDR3 sequences, with 14% found just once. For this clonotype: Its antigen remains unidentified.

The clonotype was recovered from a man between 45 and 60 years old who received an inactivated influenza vaccine. The genes are TRBV2 and TRBJ2-3; 10 nucleotides line up with TRBD1. Sequences were derived from PBMCs from blood, sampled around 15 days before vaccination. The CDR3 region has the DNA TGTGCCAGCACTCAGGACAGGGGGGGAGCAGATACGCAGTATTTT. Amino acid sequence: CASTQDRGGADTQYF.